Reported below is one T cell receptor beta chain. The data belong to a study of T cells expressing NK-cell markers. TCRdb reprocessed the 5' RACE reads, with one entry per CDR3 protein and no DNA. The repertoire table contains a few hundred thousand distinct CDR3 sequences. Germline values: CDR1 SEHNR, CDR2 FQNEAQ (reference sequence). The CDR3 loop spans 14 amino acids. The sample was blood T cells: a sorted CD56 or NKG2C T cell subset, CD4+ or CD8+ T cells, or bulk PBMC T cells (not recorded which). J is TRBJ1-1 and V is TRBV7-9. This sequence was found in a young man in good health. CDR3 sequence: CASSLVGRTSEAFF.